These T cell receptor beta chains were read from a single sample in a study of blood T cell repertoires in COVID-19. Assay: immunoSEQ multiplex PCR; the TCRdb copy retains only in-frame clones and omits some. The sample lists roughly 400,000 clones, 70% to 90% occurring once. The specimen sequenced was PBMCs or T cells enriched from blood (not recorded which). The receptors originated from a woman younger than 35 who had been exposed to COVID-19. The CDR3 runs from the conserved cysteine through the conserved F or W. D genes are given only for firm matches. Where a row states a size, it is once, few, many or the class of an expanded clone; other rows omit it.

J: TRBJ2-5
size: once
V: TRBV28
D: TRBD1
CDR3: CASRPYDRVETQYF
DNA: TGTGCCAGCAGGCCATACGACAGGGTAGAGACCCAGTACTTC

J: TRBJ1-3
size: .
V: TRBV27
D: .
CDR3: CASSLIPGGNTIYF
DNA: TGTGCCAGCAGCCTTATTCCAGGGGGAAACACCATATATTTT

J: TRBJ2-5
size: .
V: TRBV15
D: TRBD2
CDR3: CATSRAPAGGQETQYF
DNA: TGTGCCACCAGCAGAGCGCCAGCGGGGGGTCAAGAGACCCAGTACTTC

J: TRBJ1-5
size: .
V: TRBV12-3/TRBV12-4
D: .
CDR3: CASSSGEPQHF
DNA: TGTGCCAGCAGTTCAGGGGAGCCCCAGCATTTT

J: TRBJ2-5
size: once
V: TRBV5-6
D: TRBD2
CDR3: CASSLALGLAEETQYF
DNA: TGTGCCAGCAGCTTGGCACTAGGACTAGCAGAAGAGACCCAGTACTTC

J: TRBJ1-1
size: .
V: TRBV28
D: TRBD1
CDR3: CASSSLQGAYTEAFF
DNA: TGTGCCAGCAGTTCATTACAGGGGGCGTACACTGAAGCTTTCTTT

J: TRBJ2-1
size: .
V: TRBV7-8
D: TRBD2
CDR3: CASSLAGGSPYNEQFF
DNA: TGTGCCAGCAGCTTAGCGGGAGGGAGCCCCTACAATGAGCAGTTCTTC

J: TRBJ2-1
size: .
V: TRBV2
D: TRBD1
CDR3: CASGGQNNEQFF
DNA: TGTGCCAGCGGGGGACAGAACAATGAGCAGTTCTTC

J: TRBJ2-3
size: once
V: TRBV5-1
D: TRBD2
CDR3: CARSLVGGGGGLSDTQYF
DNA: TGCGCCCGCAGCTTGGTCGGGGGGGGCGGAGGTTTATCAGATACGCAGTATTTT

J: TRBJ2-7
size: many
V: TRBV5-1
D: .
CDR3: CASSPDRPYEQYF
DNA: TGCGCCAGCAGCCCTGACAGGCCCTACGAGCAGTACTTC

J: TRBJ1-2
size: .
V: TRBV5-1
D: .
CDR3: CASSLGSTSANGYTF
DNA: TGCGCCAGCAGCTTGGGTTCGACTTCTGCTAATGGCTACACCTTC

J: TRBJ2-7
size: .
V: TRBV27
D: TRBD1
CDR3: CASAFGQGSYEQYF
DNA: TGTGCCAGCGCTTTTGGACAGGGAAGCTACGAGCAGTACTTC

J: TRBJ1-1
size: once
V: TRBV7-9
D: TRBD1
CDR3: CASSHGQGETEAFF
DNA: TGTGCCAGCAGCCACGGACAGGGTGAGACTGAAGCTTTCTTT

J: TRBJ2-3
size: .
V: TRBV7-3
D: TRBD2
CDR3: CASSLLGGSDTQYF
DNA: TGTGCCAGCAGCTTACTGGGAGGGTCGGATACGCAGTATTTT

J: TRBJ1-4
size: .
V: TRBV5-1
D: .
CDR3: CASSQGGTNEKLFF
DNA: TGCGCCAGCAGCCAAGGAGGTACTAATGAAAAACTGTTTTTT

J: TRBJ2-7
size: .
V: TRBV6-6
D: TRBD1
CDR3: CAVRPGQGTYEQYF
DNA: TGTGCCGTCCGCCCGGGACAGGGAACCTACGAGCAGTACTTC

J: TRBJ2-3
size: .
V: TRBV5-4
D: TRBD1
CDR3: CASSLPGTGKTDTQYF
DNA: TGTGCCAGCAGCTTGCCCGGGACAGGGAAAACAGATACGCAGTATTTT

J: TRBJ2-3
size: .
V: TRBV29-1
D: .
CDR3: CSGGLVPTDTQYF
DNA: TGCAGCGGCGGGCTAGTTCCCACAGATACGCAGTATTTT

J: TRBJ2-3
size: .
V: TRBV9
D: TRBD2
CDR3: CASSVTTSGGYTQYF
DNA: TGTGCCAGCAGCGTGACGACTAGCGGGGGATATACGCAGTATTTT

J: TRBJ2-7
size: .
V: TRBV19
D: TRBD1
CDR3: CASSPGQGGSYEQYF
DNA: TGTGCCAGTAGTCCGGGACAGGGGGGATCGTACGAGCAGTACTTC

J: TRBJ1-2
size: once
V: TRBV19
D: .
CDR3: CASSPITGYNGYTF
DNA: TGTGCCAGTAGTCCGATCACAGGGTACAATGGCTACACCTTC

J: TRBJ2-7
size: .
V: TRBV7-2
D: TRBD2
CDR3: CASSQSGSPGSYEQYF
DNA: TGTGCCAGCAGCCAAAGCGGGAGCCCGGGGTCCTACGAGCAGTACTTC

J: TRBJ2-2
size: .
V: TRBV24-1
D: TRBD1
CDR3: CATSDFRGQSTGELFF
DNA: TGTGCCACCAGTGATTTCAGGGGGCAAAGCACCGGGGAGCTGTTTTTT

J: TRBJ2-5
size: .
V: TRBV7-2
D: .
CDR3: CASSPAGLSQETQYF
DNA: TGTGCCAGCAGCCCCGCGGGGCTATCACAAGAGACCCAGTACTTC

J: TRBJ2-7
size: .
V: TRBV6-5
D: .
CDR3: CASSRANEQYF
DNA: TGTGCCAGCAGTCGAGCAAACGAGCAGTACTTC

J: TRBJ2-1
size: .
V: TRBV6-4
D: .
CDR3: CASSDGGGRPRQFF
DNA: TGTGCCAGCAGTGACGGAGGGGGCCGGCCCAGGCAGTTCTTC

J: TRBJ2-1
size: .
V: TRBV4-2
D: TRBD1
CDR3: CASSTETGNYNEQFF
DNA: TGTGCCAGCAGCACCGAGACAGGGAACTACAATGAGCAGTTCTTC

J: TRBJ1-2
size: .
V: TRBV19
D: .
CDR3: CASSMVTGGYTF
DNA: TGTGCCAGTAGTATGGTGACAGGAGGCTACACCTTC

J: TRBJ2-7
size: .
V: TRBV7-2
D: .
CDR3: CASSYFRGYEQYF
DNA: TGTGCCAGCAGCTACTTCAGGGGTTACGAGCAGTACTTC

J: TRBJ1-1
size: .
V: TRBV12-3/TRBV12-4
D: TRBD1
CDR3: CASTTGGGTEAFF
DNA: TGTGCCAGCACCACAGGGGGGGGGACTGAAGCTTTCTTT

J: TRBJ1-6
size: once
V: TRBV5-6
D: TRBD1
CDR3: CASSLGLTGDSPLHF
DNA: TGTGCCAGCAGCTTGGGCCTGACAGGGGACTCACCCCTCCACTTT

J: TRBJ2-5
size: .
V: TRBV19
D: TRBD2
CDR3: CASSIGIAGIQETQYF
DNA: TGTGCCAGTAGTATAGGGATAGCGGGGATCCAAGAGACCCAGTACTTC

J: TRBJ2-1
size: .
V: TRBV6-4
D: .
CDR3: CASSGVFTGTYNEQFF
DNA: TGTGCCAGCAGTGGGGTTTTTACGGGAACCTACAATGAGCAGTTCTTC

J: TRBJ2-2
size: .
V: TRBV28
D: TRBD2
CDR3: CASSYTAGANTGELFF
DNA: TGTGCCAGCAGCTATACAGCGGGAGCGAACACCGGGGAGCTGTTTTTT

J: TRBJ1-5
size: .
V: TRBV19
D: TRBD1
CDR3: CASSTDRGNQPQHF
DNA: TGTGCCAGTAGTACGGACAGGGGGAATCAGCCCCAGCATTTT

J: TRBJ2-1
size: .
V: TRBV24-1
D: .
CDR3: CATSMGGAGTYNEQFF
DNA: TGTGCCACCAGTATGGGGGGGGCGGGAACCTACAATGAGCAGTTCTTC

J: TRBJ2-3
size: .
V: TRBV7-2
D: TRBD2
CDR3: CASSLGLAGGATDTQYF
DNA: TGTGCCAGCAGCTTAGGCCTAGCGGGGGGCGCCACAGATACGCAGTATTTT

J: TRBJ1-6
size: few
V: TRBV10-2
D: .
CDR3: CASSSGGPLHF
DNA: TGCGCCAGCAGTTCGGGGGGACCCCTCCACTTT

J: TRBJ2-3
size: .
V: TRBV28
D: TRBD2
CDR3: CAIRPGLAGYSWSDTQYF
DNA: TGTGCCATCCGGCCGGGACTAGCGGGCTATAGCTGGTCAGATACGCAGTATTTT

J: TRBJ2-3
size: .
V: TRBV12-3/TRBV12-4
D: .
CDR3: CASSFRQFDTQYF
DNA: TGTGCCAGCAGTTTCAGGCAGTTCGATACGCAGTATTTT

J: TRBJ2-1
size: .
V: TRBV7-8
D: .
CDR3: CASSSFGGGSPSYNEQFF
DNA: TGTGCCAGCAGCTCCTTTGGGGGGGGCTCTCCCTCCTACAATGAGCAGTTCTTC

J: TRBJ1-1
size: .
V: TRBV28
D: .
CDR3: CASSLGLERDTEAFF
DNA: TGTGCCAGCAGTTTAGGTTTAGAGAGAGACACTGAAGCTTTCTTT

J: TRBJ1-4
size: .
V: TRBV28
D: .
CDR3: CASRQNSGLQNDEKLFF
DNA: TGTGCCAGCAGACAAAACTCAGGATTGCAGAACGATGAAAAACTGTTTTTT

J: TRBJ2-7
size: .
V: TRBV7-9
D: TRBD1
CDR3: CASSFRGTGGDEQYF
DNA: TGTGCCAGCAGCTTTAGAGGGACAGGGGGGGACGAGCAGTACTTC

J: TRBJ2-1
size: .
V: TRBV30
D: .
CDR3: CAWSPRDFWVWEQFF
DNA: TGTGCCTGGAGTCCCCGGGACTTTTGGGTCTGGGAGCAGTTCTTC

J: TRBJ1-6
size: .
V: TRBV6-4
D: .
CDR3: CASSDGGSSPLHF
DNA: TGTGCCAGCAGTGACGGCGGGAGTTCACCCCTCCACTTT

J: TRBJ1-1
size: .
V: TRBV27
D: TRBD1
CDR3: CASSFGQGAAFF
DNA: TGTGCCAGCAGTTTCGGACAGGGGGCAGCTTTCTTT

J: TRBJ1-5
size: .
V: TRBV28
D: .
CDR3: CASRGVVTIQPQHF
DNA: TGTGCCAGCAGAGGGGTAGTAACAATACAGCCCCAGCATTTT

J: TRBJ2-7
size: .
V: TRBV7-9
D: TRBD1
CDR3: CASSLTTGYSEQYF
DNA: TGTGCCAGCAGCTTAACGACAGGGTACTCCGAGCAGTACTTC

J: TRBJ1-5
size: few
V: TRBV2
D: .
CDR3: CASSENSLNQPQHF
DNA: TGTGCCAGCAGTGAAAATAGCCTCAATCAGCCCCAGCATTTT